A single sample gave rise to the 17 T cell receptor beta chains below, sequenced in a study of CD8 T cells in Susac syndrome (dated by TCRdb to between 2018 and 2020). Libraries came from the immunoSEQ multiplex PCR assay. RNA was extracted using the RNeasy kit, and roughly 0.45 to 1 ug of the RNA was reverse transcribed with random hexamers. Clones were called with MiXCR by TCRdb after fastp trimmed the public reads at Q25, and only in-frame beta chains were retained. When rows share a CDR3 protein, they turn into one entry using the most common DNA and genes. Recorded for this sample are more than 150,000 distinct CDR3 sequences; approximately 96% of them occurred a single time. Around 0.14% of the sample belongs to the ten largest clones. Sequencing was done on a sample of CD4+ T cells from PBMCs. These receptors were taken from a human donor in good health.

The genes are TRBV28 and TRBJ1-5; D is unclear. The CDR3 sequence is 15 residues long. Trimming removed 4 bases from V and 6 bases from J, with 16 bases in between. CDR1 and CDR2 from the germline V gene are MDHEN and SYDVKM. In nucleotides, the CDR3 is TGTGCCAGCAGTTCCCCGACTCTAGGTAGTCAGCCCCAGCATTTT. Protein product: CASSSPTLGSQPQHF.

The V and J genes are TRBV20-1 and TRBJ2-3, with 10 bases matching TRBD2. Germline V lookup: CDR1 DFQATT, CDR2 SNEGSKA (reference sequence). V trimming: 6 bases; J trimming: 4 bases; junction bases outside the gene matches: 16. The CDR3 contains 17 residues. CDR3: CSAATDSTSGISDTQYF. The CDR3, as DNA: TGCAGTGCCGCAACTGACTCAACTAGCGGGATATCAGATACGCAGTATTTT.

The rearrangement links TRBV30 to TRBJ2-7; 8 bases align to TRBD1. Germline V gene lookup returns CDR1 GTSNPN and CDR2 SVGIG (reference sequence). There are 15 residues in the CDR3. J was trimmed by 6 bases and V by 4 bases; bases with no gene match: 14. CDR3 sequence (DNA): TGTGCCTGGACCCCGGGGGATACCACAGGGGGCGAGCAGTACTTC. Residues: CAWTPGDTTGGEQYF. The full variable domain, in which reference TRBV30 and TRBJ2-7 provide the parts outside the CDR3, is SQTIHQWPATLVQPVGSPLSLECTVEGTSNPNLYWYRQAAGRGLQLLFYSVGIGQISSEVPQNLSASRPQDRQFILSSKKLLLSDSGFYLCAWTPGDTTGGEQYFGPGTRLTVT.

This clonotype was counted only a few times. The chain couples TRBV29-1 to TRBJ1-2; TRBD1 matches at 7 bases. CDR1 SQVTM and CDR2 ANQGSEA come from the germline V gene. The CDR3 is made up of 11 amino acids. The junction had 2 bases not matched to a gene; V was cut back by 7 bases and J by 3 bases. CDR3 in amino acids: CSADRDYGYTF. CDR3 sequence (DNA): TGCAGCGCCGACAGGGACTATGGCTACACCTTC.

The rearrangement joins TRBV28 to TRBJ1-3; D is undetermined. V was pared by 2 bases and J by 0 bases, with 8 bases between. Germline-derived CDR1 and CDR2 are MDHEN and SYDVKM. The CDR3 extends over 15 amino acids. CDR3 DNA: TGTGCCAGCAGTTTAGGGGTTCCCTCTGGAAACACCATATATTTT. This translates into CASSLGVPSGNTIYF.

CDR3 in amino acids: CATSRDPGIQETQYF. DNA for the CDR3: TGTGCCACCAGCAGAGATCCAGGGATCCAAGAGACCCAGTACTTC. V and J are TRBV15 and TRBJ2-5; TRBD1 is a possible D gene (5 bases). The CDR3 covers 15 residues. The ends were cut back, 0 bases at V and 1 base at J, with 9 bases in the middle. Looked up from germline, CDR1 is LNHNV and CDR2 is YYDKDF (reference sequence).

This clonotype was observed once. The genes are TRBV5-1 and TRBJ2-2; 14 bases match TRBD2. The CDR3 spans 16 residues. Germline CDR1 is SGHRS and CDR2 is YFSETQ. J lost 1 base, V lost 4 bases, and 0 bases had no gene match. The CDR3 bases are TGCGCCAGCAGCGGACTAGCGGGGGGGAACACCGGGGAGCTGTTTTTT. This encodes CASSGLAGGNTGELFF.

This chain links TRBV5-1 with TRBJ1-5; D gene uncertain. Germline V gene data show CDR1 as SGHRS and CDR2 as YFSETQ. The CDR3 totals 11 residues. With 0 bases removed from V and 5 bases from J, the gap between germline ends came to 0 bases. The CDR3 nucleotides read TGCGCCAGCAGCTTGGATCAGCCCCAGCATTTT. Translated: CASSLDQPQHF.

This clonotype was seen a single time. This sequence joins TRBV20-1 and TRBJ2-3; 9 nucleotides line up with TRBD2. Looked up from germline, CDR1 is DFQATT and CDR2 is SNEGSKA (reference sequence). The CDR3 contains 14 residues. With V trimmed by 6 bases and J by 2 bases, 6 bases remained unmatched. The DNA for the CDR3 is TGCAGTGCCCTTAGCGGGGGTTTCACAGATACGCAGTATTTT. This encodes CSALSGGFTDTQYF.

The V gene is TRBV4-3, the J gene TRBJ1-1; 7 bases map to TRBD1. CDR3 size: 16 residues. Germline V gives CDR1 LGHNA, CDR2 YSLEER. With V trimmed by 1 base and J by 3 bases, 8 bases remained unmatched. The CDR3 nucleotides are TGCGCCAGCAGCCAAGGAGGGGGCGGATACGACACTGAAGCTTTCTTT. As protein: CASSQGGGGYDTEAFF.

The chain is built from TRBV5-1 and TRBJ1-2; 11 bases match TRBD1. The CDR3 contains 14 residues. Germline V gene sequence: CDR1 SGHRS, CDR2 YFSETQ. Trimming cost V 4 bases and J 3 bases; bases outside gene matches: 2. CDR3 region: CASSEGQGDYGYTF. CDR3 coding DNA: TGCGCCAGCAGCGAGGGACAGGGGGACTATGGCTACACCTTC.

V and J are TRBV25-1 and TRBJ1-6; TRBD1 agrees at 7 bases. Germline values: CDR1 MGHDK, CDR2 SYGVNS. The CDR3 spans 14 residues. The ends lost 3 bases at V and 8 bases at J; junction bases unmatched: 4. CDR3 nucleotides: TGTGCCAGCAGTGAGTGGGACAGCTATTCACCCCTCCACTTT. Its protein product is CASSEWDSYSPLHF.

The gene calls are TRBV12-3 or TRBV12-4 and TRBJ2-1; D remains ambiguous. The CDR3 runs 11 residues. Trimming stripped 6 bases from V and 10 bases from J, with 10 bases between. Here the CDR3 DNA reads TGTGCCAGCAGGGGCCCTGGGGAGCAGTTCTTC. Translation gives CASRGPGEQFF.

The chain combines TRBV6-1 with TRBJ2-5, with D uncertain. Germline V gene data show CDR1 as MNHNS and CDR2 as SASEGT. The CDR3 contains 15 residues. The V end lost 5 bases, the J end lost 1 base, and 14 bases lay between the germline ends. The CDR3 coding sequence is TGTGCCAGCAGTTCCCTCCGAGACCGCCAAGAGACCCAGTACTTC. It yields the protein CASSSLRDRQETQYF.

The chain combines TRBV2 with TRBJ2-3; no definite D call. The CDR3 consists of 11 residues. Trimming removed 4 bases from V and 7 bases from J, with 6 bases in between. Germline V lookup: CDR1 SNHLY, CDR2 FYNNEI. The DNA for the CDR3 is TGTGCCAGCAGTGGATTTAATACGCAGTATTTT. Residues: CASSGFNTQYF.

In its sample, this clonotype was seen once. The chain combines TRBV29-1 with TRBJ2-5; 9 bases align to TRBD2. This CDR3 contains 15 residues. The germline CDR1 and CDR2 sequences are SQVTM and ANQGSEA. Trimming took 6 bases from V and 3 from J; bases not matched to a gene: 11. The CDR3 DNA reads as TGCAGCGTAGGGGGTCAGCGGGGGGCTGAAGAGACCCAGTACTTC. It translates to CSVGGQRGAEETQYF.

The J gene is TRBJ1-5, the V gene TRBV4-1; D may be TRBD1 (5 bases). The germline V and J ends were trimmed by 0 bases and 4 bases, with 7 bases remaining between them. CDR1 is MGHRA and CDR2 is YSYEKL in the germline V gene. The CDR3 loop spans 14 amino acids. Here the CDR3 DNA reads TGCGCCAGCAGCCAAGAGGGGCGGAATCAGCCCCAGCATTTT. It encodes CASSQEGRNQPQHF.